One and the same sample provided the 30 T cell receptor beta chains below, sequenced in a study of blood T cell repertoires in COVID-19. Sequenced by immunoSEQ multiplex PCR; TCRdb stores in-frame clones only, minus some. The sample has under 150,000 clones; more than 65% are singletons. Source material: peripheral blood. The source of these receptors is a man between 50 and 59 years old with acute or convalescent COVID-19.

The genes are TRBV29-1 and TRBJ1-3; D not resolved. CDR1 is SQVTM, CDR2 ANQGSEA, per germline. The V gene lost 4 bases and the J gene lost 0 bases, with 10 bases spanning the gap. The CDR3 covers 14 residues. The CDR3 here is CSVAPGSSGNTIYF. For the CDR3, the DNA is TGCAGCGTTGCGCCCGGGTCCTCTGGAAACACCATATATTTT.

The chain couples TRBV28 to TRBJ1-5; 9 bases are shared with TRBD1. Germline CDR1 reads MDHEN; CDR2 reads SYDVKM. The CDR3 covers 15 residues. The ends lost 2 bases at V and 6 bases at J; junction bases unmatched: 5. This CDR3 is CASSLRGTGRQPQHF. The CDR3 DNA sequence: TGTGCCAGCAGTTTAAGAGGGACAGGGCGTCAGCCCCAGCATTTT.

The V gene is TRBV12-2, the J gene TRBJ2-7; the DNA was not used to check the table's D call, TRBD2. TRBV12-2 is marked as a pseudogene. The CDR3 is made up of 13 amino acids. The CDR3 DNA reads TGTGCAAGTCTCCCTCCGAGGCAGCTCCTGCAGTACGTC. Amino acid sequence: CASLPPRQLLQYV.

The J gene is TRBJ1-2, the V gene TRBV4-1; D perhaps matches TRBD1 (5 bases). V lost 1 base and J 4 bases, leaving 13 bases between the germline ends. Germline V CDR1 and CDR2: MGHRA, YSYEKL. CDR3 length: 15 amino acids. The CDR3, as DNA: TGCGCCAGCAGCCAAGTGCCCCAGGGATTCTATGGCTACACCTTC. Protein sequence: CASSQVPQGFYGYTF.

The CDR3 DNA reads as TGTGCCAGCAGTTACGACAGTGGCCCGGGTGGCTACACCTTC. This translates into CASSYDSGPGGYTF. The V and J genes are TRBV5-5 and TRBJ1-2, with D tentatively TRBD1 (5 bases). Germline assignment: CDR1 SGHKS and CDR2 YYEKEE (reference sequence). The CDR3 extends over 14 amino acids. V was trimmed by 5 bases and J by 7 bases, leaving 18 bases between them.

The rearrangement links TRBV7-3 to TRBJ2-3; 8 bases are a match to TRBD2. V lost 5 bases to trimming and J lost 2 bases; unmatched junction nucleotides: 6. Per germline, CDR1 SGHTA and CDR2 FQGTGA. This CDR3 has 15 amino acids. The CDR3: CASSPNGGDTDTQYF. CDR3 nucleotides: TGTGCCAGCAGCCCAAACGGGGGGGACACAGATACGCAGTATTTT. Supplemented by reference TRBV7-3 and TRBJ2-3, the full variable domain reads GAGVSQTPSNKVTEKGKYVELRCDPISGHTALYWYRQSLGQGPEFLIYFQGTGAADDSGLPNDRFFAVRPEGSVSTLKIQRTERGDSAVYLCASSPNGGDTDTQYFGPGTRLTVL.

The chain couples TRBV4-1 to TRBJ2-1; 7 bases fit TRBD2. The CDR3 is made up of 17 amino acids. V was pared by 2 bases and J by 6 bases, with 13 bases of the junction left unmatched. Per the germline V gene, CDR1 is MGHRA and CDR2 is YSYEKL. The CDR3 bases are TGCGCCAGCAGCCAACTCTACACTAGCGTAGCCCCCAATGAGCAGTTCTTC. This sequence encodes CASSQLYTSVAPNEQFF.

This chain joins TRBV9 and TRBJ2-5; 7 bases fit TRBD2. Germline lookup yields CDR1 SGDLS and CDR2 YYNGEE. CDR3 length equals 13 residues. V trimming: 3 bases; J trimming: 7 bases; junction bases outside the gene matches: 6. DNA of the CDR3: TGTGCCAGCAGCGGGAAGACGGGAGGGACCCAGTACTTC. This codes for CASSGKTGGTQYF.

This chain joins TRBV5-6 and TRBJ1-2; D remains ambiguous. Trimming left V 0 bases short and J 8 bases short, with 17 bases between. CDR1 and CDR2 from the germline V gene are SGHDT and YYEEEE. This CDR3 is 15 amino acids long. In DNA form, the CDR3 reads TGTGCCAGCAGCTTGGGTGAACACATCCCTAGGGGCTACACCTTC. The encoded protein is CASSLGEHIPRGYTF.

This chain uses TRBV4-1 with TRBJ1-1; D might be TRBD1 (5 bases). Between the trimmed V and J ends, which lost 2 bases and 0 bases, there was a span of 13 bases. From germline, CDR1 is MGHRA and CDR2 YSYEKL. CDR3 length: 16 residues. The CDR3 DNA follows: TGCGCCAGCAGCCAATCGGAGGGACGGATGAACACTGAAGCTTTCTTT. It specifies CASSQSEGRMNTEAFF.

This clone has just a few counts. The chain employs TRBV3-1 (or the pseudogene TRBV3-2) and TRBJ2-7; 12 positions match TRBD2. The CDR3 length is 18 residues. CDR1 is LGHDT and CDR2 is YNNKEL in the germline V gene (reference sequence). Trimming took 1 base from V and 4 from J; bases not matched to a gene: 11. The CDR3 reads CASSQGLAGAHPAYEQYF. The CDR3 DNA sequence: TGTGCCAGCAGCCAAGGACTAGCGGGGGCCCACCCCGCTTACGAGCAGTACTTC.

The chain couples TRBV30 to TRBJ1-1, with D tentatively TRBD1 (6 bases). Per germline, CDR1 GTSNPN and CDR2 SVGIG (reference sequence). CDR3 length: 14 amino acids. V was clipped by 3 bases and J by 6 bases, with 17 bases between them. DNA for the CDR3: TGTGCCTGGAGACCCAGCCGACAGGCCCCTGAAGCTTTCTTT. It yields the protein CAWRPSRQAPEAFF.

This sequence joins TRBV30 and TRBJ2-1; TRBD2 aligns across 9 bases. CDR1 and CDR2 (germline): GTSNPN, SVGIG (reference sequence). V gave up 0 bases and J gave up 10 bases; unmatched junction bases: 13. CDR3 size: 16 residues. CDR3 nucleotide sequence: TGTGCCTGGAGTGTTTGGCGGGGCGGGGGGGCGGAAGAGCAGTTCTTC. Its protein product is CAWSVWRGGGAEEQFF.

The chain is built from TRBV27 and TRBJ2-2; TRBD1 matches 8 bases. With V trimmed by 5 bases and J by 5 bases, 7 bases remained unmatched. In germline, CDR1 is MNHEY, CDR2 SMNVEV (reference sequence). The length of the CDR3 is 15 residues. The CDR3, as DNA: TGTGCCAGCAGTCTTGGACAGGGCTATACCGGGGAGCTGTTTTTT. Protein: CASSLGQGYTGELFF.

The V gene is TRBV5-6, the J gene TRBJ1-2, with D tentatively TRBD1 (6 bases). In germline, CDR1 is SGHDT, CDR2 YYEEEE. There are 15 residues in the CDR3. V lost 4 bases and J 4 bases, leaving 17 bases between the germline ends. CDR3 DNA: TGTGCCAGCAGCCTAACAGGGTTGGCAACCTATGGCTACACCTTC. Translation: CASSLTGLATYGYTF.

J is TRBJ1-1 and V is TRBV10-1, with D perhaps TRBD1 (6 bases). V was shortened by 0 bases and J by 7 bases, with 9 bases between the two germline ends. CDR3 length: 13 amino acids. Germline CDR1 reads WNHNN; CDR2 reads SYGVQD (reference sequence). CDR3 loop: CASSESWTVEAFF. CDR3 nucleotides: TGCGCCAGCAGTGAGTCGTGGACAGTTGAAGCTTTCTTT.

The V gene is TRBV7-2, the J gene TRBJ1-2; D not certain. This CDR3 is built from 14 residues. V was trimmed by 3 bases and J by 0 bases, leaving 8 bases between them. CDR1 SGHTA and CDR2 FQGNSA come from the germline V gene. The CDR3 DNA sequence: TGTGCCAGCAGCTTTTCTAGGACTAACTATGGCTACACCTTC. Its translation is CASSFSRTNYGYTF. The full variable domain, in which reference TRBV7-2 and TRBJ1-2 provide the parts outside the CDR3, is GAGVSQSPSNKVTEKGKDVELRCDPISGHTALYWYRQSLGQGLEFLIYFQGNSAPDKSGLPSDRFSAERTGGSVSTLTIQRTQQEDSAVYLCASSFSRTNYGYTFGSGTRLTVV.

The CDR3 nucleotides are TGTGCCAGCAGCCGGGTCGGGGGACTGTATGGCTACACCTTC. It translates to CASSRVGGLYGYTF. The chain combines TRBV7-2 with TRBJ1-2; perhaps TRBD1 as D (5 bases). Per germline, CDR1 SGHTA and CDR2 FQGNSA. The CDR3 consists of 14 residues. The V and J ends lost 5 bases and 5 bases respectively, with 15 bases between them.

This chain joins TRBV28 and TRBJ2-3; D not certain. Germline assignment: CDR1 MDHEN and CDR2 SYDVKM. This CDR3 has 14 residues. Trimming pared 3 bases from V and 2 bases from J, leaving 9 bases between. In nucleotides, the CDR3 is TGTGCCAGCAGTTTGGTCAGAAACACAGATACGCAGTATTTT. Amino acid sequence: CASSLVRNTDTQYF.

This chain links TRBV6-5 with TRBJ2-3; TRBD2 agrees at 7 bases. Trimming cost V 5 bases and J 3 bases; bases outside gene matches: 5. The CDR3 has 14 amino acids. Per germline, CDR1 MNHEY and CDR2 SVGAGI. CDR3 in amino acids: CASSPAGPTDTQYF. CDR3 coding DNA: TGTGCCAGCAGTCCAGCGGGGCCAACAGATACGCAGTATTTT.

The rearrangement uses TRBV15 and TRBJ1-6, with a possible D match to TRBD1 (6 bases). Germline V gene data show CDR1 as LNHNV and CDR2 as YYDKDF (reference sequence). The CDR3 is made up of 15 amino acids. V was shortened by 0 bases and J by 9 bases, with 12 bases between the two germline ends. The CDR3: CATSRDRGSGSPLHF. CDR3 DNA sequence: TGTGCCACCAGCAGAGACAGGGGATCGGGTTCACCCCTCCACTTT.

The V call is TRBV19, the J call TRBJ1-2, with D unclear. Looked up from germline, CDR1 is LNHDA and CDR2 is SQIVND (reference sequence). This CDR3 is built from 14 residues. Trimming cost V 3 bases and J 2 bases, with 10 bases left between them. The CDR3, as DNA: TGTGCCAGTAGTATTGTTGGGAGGAACTATGGCTACACCTTC. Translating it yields CASSIVGRNYGYTF. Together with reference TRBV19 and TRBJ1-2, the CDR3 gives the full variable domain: DGGITQSPKYLFRKEGQNVTLSCEQNLNHDAMYWYRQDPGQGLRLIYYSQIVNDFQKGDIAEGYSVSREKKESFPLTVTSAQKNPTAFYLCASSIVGRNYGYTFGSGTRLTVV.

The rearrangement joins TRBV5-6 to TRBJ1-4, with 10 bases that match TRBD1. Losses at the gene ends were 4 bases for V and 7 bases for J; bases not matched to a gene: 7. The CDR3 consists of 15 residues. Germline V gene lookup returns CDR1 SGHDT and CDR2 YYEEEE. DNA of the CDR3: TGTGCCAGCAGCAGTCGGACAGGGGGAGGTGAAAAACTGTTTTTT. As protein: CASSSRTGGGEKLFF.

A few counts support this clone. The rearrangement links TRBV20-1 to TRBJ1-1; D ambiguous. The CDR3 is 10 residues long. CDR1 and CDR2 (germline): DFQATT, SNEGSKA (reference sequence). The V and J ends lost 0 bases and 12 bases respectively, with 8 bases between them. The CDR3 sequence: CSAREARTFF. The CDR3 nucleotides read TGCAGTGCTAGAGAGGCTAGGACTTTCTTT.

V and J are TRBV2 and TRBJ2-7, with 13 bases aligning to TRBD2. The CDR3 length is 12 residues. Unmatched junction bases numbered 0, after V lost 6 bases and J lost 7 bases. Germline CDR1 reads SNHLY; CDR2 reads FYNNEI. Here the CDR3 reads CASRLAGGEQYF. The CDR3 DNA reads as TGTGCCAGCAGACTAGCGGGGGGGGAGCAGTACTTC.

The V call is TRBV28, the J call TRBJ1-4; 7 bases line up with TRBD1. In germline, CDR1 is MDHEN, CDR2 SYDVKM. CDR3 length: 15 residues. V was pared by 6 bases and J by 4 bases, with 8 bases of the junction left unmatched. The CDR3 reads CASSVMTGLNEKLFF. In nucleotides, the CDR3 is TGTGCCAGCAGCGTCATGACAGGGCTTAATGAAAAACTGTTTTTT.

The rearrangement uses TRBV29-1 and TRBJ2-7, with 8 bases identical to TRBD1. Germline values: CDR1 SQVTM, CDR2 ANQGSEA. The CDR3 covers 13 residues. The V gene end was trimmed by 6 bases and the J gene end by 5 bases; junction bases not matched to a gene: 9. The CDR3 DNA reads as TGCAGCGTGGATGGGACAGGTTCCCACGAGCAGTACTTC. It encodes CSVDGTGSHEQYF.

CDR3 loop: CASSLVQGGLYGYTF. The CDR3 bases are TGTGCCAGCAGCTTGGTACAGGGGGGGCTTTATGGCTACACCTTC. The V call is TRBV5-5, the J call TRBJ1-2; 8 nucleotides agree with TRBD1. The CDR3 has 15 residues. V gave up 0 bases and J gave up 5 bases; unmatched junction bases: 6. Germline V gene data show CDR1 as SGHKS and CDR2 as YYEKEE (reference sequence).

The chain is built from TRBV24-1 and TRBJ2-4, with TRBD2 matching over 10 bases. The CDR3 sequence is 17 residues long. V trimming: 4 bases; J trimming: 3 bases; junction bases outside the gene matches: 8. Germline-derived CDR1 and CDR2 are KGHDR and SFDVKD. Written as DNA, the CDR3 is TGTGCCACCAGTGACCCAAGCGGGGGGGCCGGCAAAAACATTCAGTACTTC. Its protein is CATSDPSGGAGKNIQYF.

CDR3 DNA sequence: TGTGCCAGCAGGGGGACAGGGGTTAGGGAAAAACTGTTTTTT. Protein: CASRGTGVREKLFF. The V and J genes are TRBV6-5 and TRBJ1-4, with 10 nucleotides matching TRBD1. V was pared by 6 bases and J by 8 bases, with 6 bases of the junction left unmatched. The CDR3 is made up of 14 amino acids. Germline loops: CDR1 MNHEY, CDR2 SVGAGI.